A single sample gave rise to the 32 T cell receptor beta chains below, sequenced in a study of hypomethylating agent response in myelodysplastic syndrome. TCRdb's copy holds only in-frame clones and misses some; the assay was immunoSEQ multiplex PCR. This sample carries under 2,000 clones, around 88% of them seen once, and the ten largest clones take about 5%. The sequencing here drew on bone marrow, taken before or after starting hypomethylating agent treatment for myelodysplastic syndrome (not recorded which). The origin of the receptors is a human donor with myelodysplastic syndrome.

The chain links TRBV4-2 to TRBJ1-2; D is perhaps TRBD1 (5 bases). The germline V gene has CDR1 LGHNA and CDR2 YNFKEQ. The CDR3 extends over 16 amino acids. Deletions cut 1 base from V and 5 bases from J, with 17 bases between. The CDR3 sequence: CASSQVTGTEPYGYTF. CDR3 nucleotide sequence: TGTGCCAGCAGCCAAGTCACGGGGACGGAGCCTTATGGCTACACCTTC.

Of note for this clone: Because the CDR3's place on the DNA is in doubt, the DNA is left out and the CDR3 is given as listed by TCRdb. V and J are TRBV21-1 and TRBJ1-2. TRBV21-1 is a documented pseudogene. The CDR3 has 15 amino acids, counting both end residues. CDR3 sequence reads: CASSKVGRGSYGYTF.

J is TRBJ1-1 and V is TRBV7-9, with D perhaps TRBD1 (6 bases). Per germline, CDR1 SEHNR and CDR2 FQNEAQ (reference sequence). Trimming pared 5 bases from V and 6 bases from J, leaving 13 bases between. The CDR3 contains 13 residues. In nucleotides, the CDR3 is TGTGCCAGCAGCACAGGGCTGGTACCTGAAGCTTTCTTT. Protein product: CASSTGLVPEAFF.

The chain recombines TRBV18 with TRBJ2-3; a weak D match, TRBD2 (6 bases). The germline V gene has CDR1 KGHSH and CDR2 LQKENI. The CDR3 is 14 amino acids. Deletions cut 2 bases from V and 2 bases from J, with 8 bases between. The CDR3 nucleotides are TGTGCCAGCTCACCAGGGACTCACACAGATACGCAGTATTTT. Protein: CASSPGTHTDTQYF.

The V call is TRBV6-5, the J call TRBJ1-2; 9 bases are a match to TRBD1. The CDR3 contains 15 residues. The germline V gene encodes CDR1 MNHEY and CDR2 SVGAGI. J was trimmed by 5 bases and V by 9 bases; bases with no gene match: 13. The CDR3 loop is CASDYAGTGYYGYTF. CDR3 sequence (DNA): TGTGCCAGTGATTACGCCGGGACAGGGTATTATGGCTACACCTTC.

The CDR3 nucleotides read TGTGCCTGGAGTGTACTTGGAGGGGCAGAGACCCAGTACTTC. It yields the protein CAWSVLGGAETQYF. The chain employs TRBV30 and TRBJ2-5, with a weak D call TRBD2 (6 bases). This CDR3 has 14 amino acids. The V end was cut by 0 bases, the J end by 4 bases, with 12 bases between. Germline V gene sequence: CDR1 GTSNPN, CDR2 SVGIG (reference sequence).

The CDR3 coding sequence is TGTGCCAGCAGCTCCGTTTTTCGGGGGGCGGGTTCACCCCTCCACTTT. Encoded protein: CASSSVFRGAGSPLHF. V is TRBV11-2 and J is TRBJ1-6; D perhaps matches TRBD1 (6 bases). This CDR3 spans 16 amino acids. V lost 4 bases, J lost 9 bases, and 19 bases lay in between. Germline-derived CDR1 and CDR2 are SGHAT and FQNNGV.

The V gene is TRBV2, the J gene TRBJ2-1; 8 bases match TRBD1. The ends lost 4 bases at V and 2 bases at J; junction bases unmatched: 4. The CDR3 runs to 15 residues. Per germline, CDR1 SNHLY and CDR2 FYNNEI. The CDR3 loop reads CASSVDRGTYNEQFF. Written as DNA, the CDR3 is TGTGCCAGCAGTGTAGACAGGGGTACCTACAATGAGCAGTTCTTC. The full variable domain, completed using reference TRBV2 and TRBJ2-1, is EPEVTQTPSHQVTQMGQEVILRCVPISNHLYFYWYRQILGQKVEFLVSFYNNEISEKSEIFDDQFSVERPDGSNFTLKIRSTKLEDSAMYFCASSVDRGTYNEQFFGPGTRLTVL.

In this sample, this clone turned up a few times. The chain carries TRBV5-4 and TRBJ1-2; unclear D gene. CDR3 length: 14 residues. Germline CDR1 SGHNT, CDR2 YYREEE (reference sequence). The ends were cut back, 2 bases at V and 4 bases at J, with 12 bases in the middle. CDR3 bases: TGTGCCAGCAGCTTTACCTCAGGAGGCTATGGCTACACCTTC. Translated: CASSFTSGGYGYTF. The full variable domain, completed using reference TRBV5-4 and TRBJ1-2, is ETGVTQSPTHLIKTRGQQVTLRCSSQSGHNTVSWYQQALGQGPQFIFQYYREEENGRGNFPPRFSGLQFPNYSSELNVNALELDDSALYLCASSFTSGGYGYTFGSGTRLTVV.

This clone was picked up a small number of times. The V and J genes are TRBV29-1 and TRBJ2-1; D remains unclear. V lost 0 bases and J lost 7, with 10 bases in between. This CDR3 is 13 amino acids long. Germline V gene sequence: CDR1 SQVTM, CDR2 ANQGSEA. The CDR3 region has the DNA TGCAGCGTTGAAGAAGGAGTCGGGAATGAGCAGTTCTTC. This encodes CSVEEGVGNEQFF.

V usage is TRBV30 and J usage is TRBJ1-2; the D gene is possibly TRBD1 (6 bases). Trimming stripped 0 bases from V and 7 bases from J, with 15 bases between. The CDR3 totals 14 residues. CDR1 and CDR2 (germline): GTSNPN, SVGIG (reference sequence). In DNA form, the CDR3 reads TGTGCCTGGAGTGTACTGCCAGGGGCGGGTGGCTACACCTTC. It yields the protein CAWSVLPGAGGYTF.

This chain uses TRBV14 with TRBJ1-5; no clear D. The CDR3 extends over 14 amino acids. From germline, CDR1 is SGHDN and CDR2 FVKESK. The V end was cut by 8 bases, the J end by 7 bases, with 18 bases between. The chain's CDR3 is CASVVTRGRQPQHF. CDR3 in DNA: TGTGCCAGCGTAGTCACACGCGGTCGGCAGCCCCAGCATTTT.

The chain couples TRBV4-2 to TRBJ2-2; TRBD2 agrees at 11 bases. The junction had 5 bases not matched to a gene; V was cut back by 1 base and J by 7 bases. The CDR3 is 16 residues long. Germline V gene data show CDR1 as LGHNA and CDR2 as YNFKEQ. The CDR3 sequence: CASSQGLAGGHGELFF. The CDR3 coding sequence is TGTGCCAGCAGCCAAGGTTTAGCGGGGGGGCACGGGGAGCTGTTTTTT.

V usage is TRBV4-2 and J usage is TRBJ2-7; 8 bases map to TRBD2. With 1 base clipped from V and 3 bases from J, the junction kept 5 bases outside the gene matches. Germline-derived CDR1 and CDR2 are LGHNA and YNFKEQ. CDR3 length equals 15 residues. This CDR3 is CASSQVGSGSYEQYF. The CDR3 nucleotides are TGTGCCAGCAGCCAAGTCGGAAGCGGGAGCTACGAGCAGTACTTC.

The chain couples TRBV9 to TRBJ1-4; D unclear. Trimming cost V 1 base and J 7 bases, with 8 bases left between them. The CDR3 has 13 amino acids. Looked up from germline, CDR1 is SGDLS and CDR2 is YYNGEE. The CDR3 DNA reads as TGTGCCAGCAGCGTAACCGCAGGTGAAAAACTGTTTTTT. This translates into CASSVTAGEKLFF.

The rearrangement joins TRBV15 to TRBJ1-6; unclear D gene. In germline, CDR1 is LNHNV, CDR2 YYDKDF (reference sequence). The CDR3 has 14 residues. Trimming shortened V by 0 bases and J by 7 bases, and 7 bases separated the two germline ends. Written as DNA, the CDR3 is TGTGCCACCAGCAGAGATGACAACAATTCACCCCTCCACTTT. This encodes CATSRDDNNSPLHF.

CDR3 nucleotide sequence: TGCGCCAGATCGGCGGGGGGTTACTACGAGCAGTACGTC. It yields the protein CARSAGGYYEQYV. This chain connects TRBV5-1 to TRBJ2-7; 8 bases match TRBD2. V dropped 8 bases and J dropped 3; count of bases not matched to a gene: 7. Germline loops: CDR1 SGHRS, CDR2 YFSETQ. There are 13 residues in the CDR3.

This sequence joins TRBV6-6 and TRBJ1-1; D is uncertain. The CDR3 is 12 amino acids. The V end lost 8 bases, the J end lost 2 bases, and 9 bases lay between the germline ends. Germline V gene sequence: CDR1 MNHNY, CDR2 SVGAGI (reference sequence). In DNA, the CDR3 is TGTGCCAGCCTGGGAAGAAACACTGAAGCTTTCTTT. This codes for CASLGRNTEAFF.

This rearrangement joins TRBV7-3 to TRBJ2-1, with D unclear. In germline, CDR1 is SGHTA, CDR2 FQGTGA. There are 15 residues in the CDR3. Trimming cost V 0 bases and J 0 bases, with 6 bases left between them. In DNA form, the CDR3 reads TGTGCCAGCAGCTTAACGGAGAGCTCCTACAATGAGCAGTTCTTC. Translated: CASSLTESSYNEQFF. Full variable domain (rest looked up from reference TRBV7-3 and TRBJ2-1): GAGVSQTPSNKVTEKGKYVELRCDPISGHTALYWYRQSLGQGPEFLIYFQGTGAADDSGLPNDRFFAVRPEGSVSTLKIQRTERGDSAVYLCASSLTESSYNEQFFGPGTRLTVL.

V gene TRBV5-1 combines with J gene TRBJ2-3; D gene uncertain. Germline V gives CDR1 SGHRS, CDR2 YFSETQ. The V and J ends lost 0 bases and 6 bases respectively, with 5 bases between them. The CDR3 runs to 12 residues. CDR3 in amino acids: CASSLDLDTQYF. The CDR3 nucleotides are TGCGCCAGCAGCTTGGATTTGGATACGCAGTATTTT.

This clone appeared a few times. The chain has TRBV5-4 and TRBJ2-7; 13 nucleotides agree with TRBD2. The CDR3 extends over 14 amino acids. Germline CDR1 reads SGHNT; CDR2 reads YYREEE (reference sequence). The V segment lost 5 bases and the J segment 3 bases; nucleotides outside the gene matches: 2. CDR3 in amino acids: CASRWTSGSYEQYF. DNA of the CDR3: TGTGCCAGCAGATGGACTAGCGGGAGCTACGAGCAGTACTTC.

V and J are TRBV28 and TRBJ1-2, with 8 bases matching TRBD1. The CDR3 is made up of 13 amino acids. The trim removed 5 bases at V and 8 bases at J, leaving 7 bases unmatched. The germline V gene encodes CDR1 MDHEN and CDR2 SYDVKM. CDR3 loop: CASSLRDRQGYTF. The CDR3 bases are TGTGCCAGCAGTCTCCGGGACAGGCAAGGCTACACCTTC.

The rearrangement links TRBV30 to TRBJ1-2, with D possibly matching TRBD1 (6 bases). V lost 0 bases and J 7 bases, leaving 18 bases between the germline ends. Germline V gene lookup returns CDR1 GTSNPN and CDR2 SVGIG (reference sequence). The CDR3 has 15 amino acids. CDR3 nucleotide sequence: TGTGCCTGGAGTGTCGGGACATCCTTTTCGGTTGGCTACACCTTC. Translation gives CAWSVGTSFSVGYTF.

The chain has TRBV19 and TRBJ1-5, with 8 bases matching TRBD1. Germline CDR1 LNHDA, CDR2 SQIVND (reference sequence). V shed 4 bases and J 15 bases; nucleotides not matched to a gene: 5. The CDR3 loop spans 11 amino acids. CDR3 DNA: TGTGCCAGTAGTACGGACAGGGATCGGCATTTT. This codes for CASSTDRDRHF.

The J gene is TRBJ1-2, the V gene TRBV11-2; 7 nucleotides align to TRBD1. Germline V gene sequence: CDR1 SGHAT, CDR2 FQNNGV. Trimming cost V 5 bases and J 4 bases; bases outside gene matches: 13. CDR3 length: 16 amino acids. The CDR3 loop is CASSLLTGPIPYGYTF. The CDR3 region has the DNA TGTGCCAGCAGCCTGCTGACAGGGCCAATACCCTATGGCTACACCTTC.

The chain links TRBV7-3 to TRBJ2-5, with D unresolved. V shed 0 bases and J shed 4 bases, with 9 bases lying between them. The V gene's germline CDR1 is SGHTA and CDR2 FQGTGA. The CDR3 has 14 residues. The CDR3 sequence is CASSLTGMGETQYF. In nucleotides, the CDR3 is TGTGCCAGCAGCTTAACCGGAATGGGAGAGACCCAGTACTTC.

The rearrangement links TRBV19 to TRBJ2-1; TRBD1 might be the D (6 bases). The CDR3 spans 14 residues. Germline V gene data show CDR1 as LNHDA and CDR2 as SQIVND (reference sequence). Trimming left V 7 bases short and J 6 bases short, with 16 bases between. CDR3 region: CASNTGSGFNEQFF. The DNA of the CDR3 is TGTGCCAGTAACACAGGGTCTGGTTTCAATGAGCAGTTCTTC.

This clone is a singleton in its sample. This rearrangement joins TRBV5-1 to TRBJ2-1; 10 bases map to TRBD2. CDR1 is SGHRS and CDR2 is YFSETQ in the germline V gene. J lost 7 bases, V lost 2 bases, and 18 bases had no gene match. The CDR3 loop spans 19 amino acids. CDR3: CASSFLAASGSLGGNEQFF. In DNA, the CDR3 is TGCGCCAGCAGCTTTTTGGCGGCTAGCGGGAGCTTGGGGGGGAATGAGCAGTTCTTC. The entire variable domain, with the rest obtained from reference TRBV5-1 and TRBJ2-1, is as follows: KAGVTQTPRYLIKTRGQQVTLSCSPISGHRSVSWYQQTPGQGLQFLFEYFSETQRNKGNFPGRFSGRQFSNSRSEMNVSTLELGDSALYLCASSFLAASGSLGGNEQFFGPGTRLTVL.

V gene TRBV30 combines with J gene TRBJ1-1; 7 bases line up with TRBD1. With V trimmed by 1 base and J by 8 bases, 10 bases remained unmatched. This CDR3 has 14 residues. Germline CDR1 and CDR2: GTSNPN and SVGIG (reference sequence). In DNA form, the CDR3 reads TGTGCCTGGAGTGGCGACAGGGCCACGGGAGAAGCTTTCTTT. Translating gives CAWSGDRATGEAFF. The full variable domain, its missing parts supplied by reference TRBV30 and TRBJ1-1, is SQTIHQWPATLVQPVGSPLSLECTVEGTSNPNLYWYRQAAGRGLQLLFYSVGIGQISSEVPQNLSASRPQDRQFILSSKKLLLSDSGFYLCAWSGDRATGEAFFGQGTRLTVV.

The chain combines TRBV10-3 with TRBJ2-7; either TRBD1 or TRBD2 may supply D (5 bases each). The CDR3 is made up of 13 amino acids. V lost 8 bases and J 3 bases, leaving 14 bases between the germline ends. Germline V lookup: CDR1 ENHRY, CDR2 SYGVKD. The CDR3 nucleotides read TGTGCCATCTGGAGAGGGGAAGGCTACGAGCAGTACGTC. Protein: CAIWRGEGYEQYV.

The rearrangement joins TRBV11-3 to TRBJ2-4, with TRBD2 identical over 9 bases. The CDR3 has 17 amino acids. Germline CDR1 reads SGHNT; CDR2 reads YENEEA. V lost 1 base, J lost 2 bases, and 6 bases stayed unmatched. CDR3 bases: TGTGCCAGCAGCTTAGTCGGGAGCGGGAGGTCCAAAAACATTCAGTACTTC. As protein: CASSLVGSGRSKNIQYF. Variable domain in full (rest from reference TRBV11-3 and TRBJ2-4): EAGVVQSPRYKIIEKKQPVAFWCNPISGHNTLYWYLQNLGQGPELLIRYENEEAVDDSQLPKDRFSAERLKGVDSTLKIQPAELGDSAVYLCASSLVGSGRSKNIQYFGAGTRLSVL.

This chain links TRBV2 with TRBJ2-4; D is perhaps TRBD1 or TRBD2 (6 bases each). This CDR3 has 15 residues. CDR1 is SNHLY and CDR2 is FYNNEI in the germline V gene. Trimming took off 3 bases at V and 8 bases at J, with 17 bases between the two ends. This CDR3 is CASSEGGRKIDIQYF. Here the CDR3 DNA reads TGTGCCAGCAGTGAGGGGGGCCGAAAGATAGACATTCAGTACTTC.